These T cell receptor beta chains were read from a single sample in a study of CD8 T cells in ankylosing spondylitis. TCRdb re-analysed the 5' RACE reads in MiXCR, keeping a single row per CDR3 protein. The repertoire holds 300,000 to 400,000 distinct CDR3 sequences, with around a tenth as singletons. Sequencing was performed on blood, either unsorted or a sorted T cell fraction (not recorded which). These receptors originate from a female donor with ankylosing spondylitis or in good health (not recorded which). Each CDR3 is given without its conserved first and last residue. The order of the fields is J gene, V gene, CDR3 protein.

>TRBJ2-1|TRBV5-5
ASSLLGTGDNEQF
>TRBJ1-1|TRBV5-1
ASSFGSGTEAF
>TRBJ2-1|TRBV6-5
ASSYDASGRRSYNEQF
>TRBJ2-3|TRBV20-1
SAQGASTDTQY
>TRBJ2-7|TRBV20-1
SAHAGTETYEQY
>TRBJ2-5|TRBV28
ASSSRDWRGGPETQY
>TRBJ2-1|TRBV5-1
ASSLVRGGYNEQF
>TRBJ1-2|TRBV6-1
ASSGQGDYGYT
>TRBJ2-2|TRBV10-2
ASREGNTGELF
>TRBJ2-1|TRBV20-1
SASHKRGISYNEQF
>TRBJ2-1|TRBV12-3/TRBV12-4
ASKPGTSGYNEQF
>TRBJ2-3|TRBV5-5
ASSSLAGYTDTQY
>TRBJ2-1|TRBV3-1
ASSQAGGRGSSGQF
>TRBJ1-6|TRBV7-9
ASSGGWSNSPLH
>TRBJ2-3|TRBV28
ASRGDASGTDTQY
>TRBJ1-4|TRBV19
ATSRGDRSTNEKLF
>TRBJ1-1|TRBV6-2/TRBV6-3
ASSSRDETAPNTEAF
>TRBJ2-2|TRBV5-1
ASSLVNGELF
>TRBJ2-1|TRBV12-3/TRBV12-4
ASVHAEGVGNEQF
>TRBJ1-5|TRBV20-1
SARRGPVSSAQH
>TRBJ2-7|TRBV27
ASRGAGAPYEQY
>TRBJ1-3|TRBV3-1
ASSQLIWESSGNTIY
>TRBJ2-3|TRBV10-3
AVGQTSTDTQY
>TRBJ2-1|TRBV27
ASSLGSSGRNEQF
>TRBJ2-7|TRBV20-1
SARRFERWQY
>TRBJ1-4|TRBV20-1
SARELVRQSTNEKLF
>TRBJ2-7|TRBV28
ASSLFSRQSYEQY
>TRBJ1-1|TRBV7-9
ASRGQGADTEAF
>TRBJ1-1|TRBV20-1
SARAGDMNTEAF
>TRBJ2-1|TRBV20-1
SASQFDEQF
>TRBJ1-3|TRBV5-6
ASSRSRDSSKNTIY
>TRBJ2-2|TRBV20-1
SARDGDGTGELF
>TRBJ2-6|TRBV3-1
ASSSTGGGPPNVLT
>TRBJ2-7|TRBV11-2
ASSLITPGEQY
>TRBJ2-2|TRBV7-9
ASSLYRGRGTGELF
>TRBJ2-5|TRBV18
ASSGIQTQETQY
>TRBJ2-2|TRBV18
ASSPPARTNTGELF
>NA|TRBV15
ATSNFPRDGGNQPQY
>TRBJ2-5|TRBV5-1
ASSSGTSAGETQY
>TRBJ1-6|TRBV5-5
ASSPGRQGESPLH
>TRBJ2-7|TRBV7-2
ASSLGRPSYEQY
>TRBJ2-7|TRBV11-2
ASSFHRGDGYEQY
>TRBJ1-4|TRBV6-4
ASSPRLVTGTGGGELF
>TRBJ2-7|TRBV20-1
SAWDRGESYEQY
>TRBJ2-1|TRBV18
ASSLRGSYNEQF
>TRBJ1-6|TRBV29-1
SVRTSRDRQNSPLH
>TRBJ2-1|TRBV10-3
AISELWGAPTYNEQF
>TRBJ2-2|TRBV19
ASSIGGLNTGELF
>TRBJ2-2|TRBV28
ASSYRGRGGELF
>TRBJ2-3|TRBV2
ASSQSGLLDTQY
>TRBJ2-7|TRBV6-1
ASSGTDRGVYEQY
>TRBJ2-2|TRBV20-1
SAASGNTGELF